The clone carrying this T cell receptor beta chain was detected many times. This entry belongs to a study of T cells in Graves' hyperthyroidism and ophthalmopathy. There were TCR beta CDR3 regions amplified from RNA transcripts. Researchers ran a first-round RT-PCR on the TCR CDR3 using the HTBI primer set. Using its own MiXCR run on the multiplex PCR reads, TCRdb lists one record per CDR3 protein. In the table there are about 290,000 distinct CDR3 sequences, roughly an eighth of which are singletons. Hyperthyroidism in the patients, aged 18 to 65, was newly diagnosed and under 2 months in duration. Uncontrolled infection, other autoimmune disease, pregnancy and lactation each barred patients from inclusion. Losses at the gene ends were 2 bases for V and 4 bases for J; bases not matched to a gene: 9. The germline gives CDR1 SGHDN, CDR2 FVKESK. This CDR3 has 18 residues.

The sequence was collected from a woman aged 40 to 50 with Graves' hyperthyroidism. The chain couples TRBV14 to TRBJ2-5, with 14 bases fitting TRBD2. Sequencing was carried out using blood. The CDR3 loop is CASSQYDRGLAGGETQYF. The DNA of the CDR3 is TGTGCCAGCAGCCAATATGACCGTGGACTAGCGGGAGGAGAGACCCAGTACTTC.